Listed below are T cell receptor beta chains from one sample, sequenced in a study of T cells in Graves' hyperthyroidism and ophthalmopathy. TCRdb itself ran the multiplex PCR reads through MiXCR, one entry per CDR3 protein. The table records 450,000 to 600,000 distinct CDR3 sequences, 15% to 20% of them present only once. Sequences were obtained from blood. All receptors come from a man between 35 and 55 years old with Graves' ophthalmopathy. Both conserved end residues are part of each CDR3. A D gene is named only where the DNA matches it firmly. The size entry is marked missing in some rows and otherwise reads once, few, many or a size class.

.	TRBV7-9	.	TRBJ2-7	TGTGCCAGCAGCTCCCGGGACACCCACGAGCAGTACTTC	CASSSRDTHEQYF
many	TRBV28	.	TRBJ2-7	TGTGCCAGCAGACCCGGACAGAACTACGAGCAGTACTTC	CASRPGQNYEQYF
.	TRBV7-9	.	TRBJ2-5	TGTGCCAGCAGCCATAGGAGGGAGACCCAGTACTTC	CASSHRRETQYF
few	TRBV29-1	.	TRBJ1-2	TGCAGCGTAATCGAGGGGGATGGCTACACCTTC	CSVIEGDGYTF
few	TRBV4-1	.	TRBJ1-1	TGCGCCAGCAGCCAAGAAGGAAGAGAAGCTTTCTTT	CASSQEGREAFF
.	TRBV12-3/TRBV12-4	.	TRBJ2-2	TGTGCCAGCAGTCCCTCCTCAGGGGTTGTCGGGGAGCTGTTTTTT	CASSPSSGVVGELFF
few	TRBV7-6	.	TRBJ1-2	TGTGCCAGCAGCCCCTCGACCTCGTGGGGGGCGCGAGGCTACACCTTC	CASSPSTSWGARGYTF
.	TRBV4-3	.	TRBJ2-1	TGCGCCAGCAGCCTCACTCCTTGGCCAGGGAAGGTCTACAATGAGCAGTTCTTC	CASSLTPWPGKVYNEQFF
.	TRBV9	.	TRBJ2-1	TGTGCCAGCAGCGTAGGGTTGGGGGGCTCGAATTCCTACAATGAGCAGTTCTTC	CASSVGLGGSNSYNEQFF
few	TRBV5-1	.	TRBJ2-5	TGCGCCAGCGGAACCGGGACACATCAACTGAAAGAGACCCAGTACTTC	CASGTGTHQLKETQYF
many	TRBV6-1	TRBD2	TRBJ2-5	TGTGCCAGCAGTATCCGAAGCGGGAGTATCGGGGGAGAGACCCAGTACTTC	CASSIRSGSIGGETQYF
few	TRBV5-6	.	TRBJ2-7	TGTGCCAGCAGCCCCCTACTAGGGGAGGACGAGCAGTACTTC	CASSPLLGEDEQYF
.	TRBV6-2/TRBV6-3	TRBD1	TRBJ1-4	TGTGCCAGCAGAAACCTGGACAGGGTTAATGAAAAACTGTTTTTT	CASRNLDRVNEKLFF
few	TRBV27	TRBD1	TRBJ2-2	TGTGCCAGCAGTCAGCCGGGACAGGGGCTGGCCGGGGAGCTGTTTTTT	CASSQPGQGLAGELFF
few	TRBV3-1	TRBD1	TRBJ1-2	TGTGCCAGCAGCAACTACAGGGGGACCTATGGCTACACCTTC	CASSNYRGTYGYTF
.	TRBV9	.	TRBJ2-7	TGTGCCAGCAGCGCCCGGCCAGGAGAGGCCTACGAGCAGTACTTC	CASSARPGEAYEQYF
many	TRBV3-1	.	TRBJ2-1	TGTGCCAGCAGCCAAGTCGGCAGGTACAATGAGCAGTTCTTC	CASSQVGRYNEQFF
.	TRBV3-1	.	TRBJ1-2	TGTGCCAGCAGCTTAGTTGACAGGCCCTATGGCTACACCTTC	CASSLVDRPYGYTF
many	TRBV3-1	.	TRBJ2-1	TGTGCCAGCAGCCAAGCGGGGCAGGCTGAGCAGTTCTTC	CASSQAGQAEQFF
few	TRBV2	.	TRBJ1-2	TGTGCCAGCAGTGAAGTTAGCAGCCCTCCCTATGGCTACACCTTC	CASSEVSSPPYGYTF
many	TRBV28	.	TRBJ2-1	TGTGCCAGCAGTTGGGTCCGTTCGGTTGAGCAGTTCTTC	CASSWVRSVEQFF
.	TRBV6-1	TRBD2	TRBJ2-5	TGTGCCAGCAACCTAGGACTAGCGGGGACCCAGTACTTC	CASNLGLAGTQYF
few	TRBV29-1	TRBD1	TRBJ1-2	TGCAGCGTTGCACAGGGGGATGGCTACACCTTC	CSVAQGDGYTF
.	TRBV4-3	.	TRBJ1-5	TGCGCCAGCAGCCAAGATTTTACGAAGTGGGGACAAGGCAATCAGCCCCAGCATTTT	CASSQDFTKWGQGNQPQHF
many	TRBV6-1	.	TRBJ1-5	TGTGCCAGCAGAGGGACCCATGGGGGCAATCAGCCCCAGCATTTT	CASRGTHGGNQPQHF
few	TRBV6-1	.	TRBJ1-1	TGTGCCAGCAGGTCTCCGGGACTCTTGCCTGAAGCTTTCTTT	CASRSPGLLPEAFF
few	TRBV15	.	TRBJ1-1	TGTGCCACCAGCAGGGGAACCCCGAACACTGAAGCTTTCTTT	CATSRGTPNTEAFF
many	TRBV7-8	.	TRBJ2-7	TGTGCCAGCAGCTTAGCTCGGGTGTCCTACGAGCAGTACTTC	CASSLARVSYEQYF
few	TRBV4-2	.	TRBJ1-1	TGTGCCAGCAGCCTCCATGGTAGCACTGAAGCTTTCTTT	CASSLHGSTEAFF
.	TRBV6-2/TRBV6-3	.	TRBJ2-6	TGTGCCAGCAGTTTAATCCCACGGGGCGCTGGGGCCAACGTCCTGACTTTC	CASSLIPRGAGANVLTF
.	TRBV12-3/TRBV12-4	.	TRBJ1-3	TGTGCCAGCAGTTTGGGGACTCCCTCTGGAAACACCATATATTTT	CASSLGTPSGNTIYF
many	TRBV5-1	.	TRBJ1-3	TGCGCCAGCAGCCCGGACGGCAACTCTGGAAACACCATATATTTT	CASSPDGNSGNTIYF
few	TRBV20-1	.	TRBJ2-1	TGCAGTGCTAGTAAACAGGTCTACAATGAGCAGTTCTTC	CSASKQVYNEQFF
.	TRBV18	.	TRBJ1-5	TGTGCCAGCTCCCCCCCTGGAGGCGCCAGCAATCAGCCCCAGCATTTT	CASSPPGGASNQPQHF
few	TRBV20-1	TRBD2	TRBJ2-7	TGCAGTGCTGGCCCTGAGGGGGCTAGCGGGGCCCTGTCCATATACTCCGAGCAGTACTTC	CSAGPEGASGALSIYSEQYF
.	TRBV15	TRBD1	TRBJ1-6	TGTGCCACCAGCAGAGCACAGGGGGCGAGGGAGTCACCCCTCCACTTT	CATSRAQGARESPLHF
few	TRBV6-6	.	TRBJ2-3	TGTGCCAGCAGTTACTCCCAGGGGGGCGCAGATACGCAGTATTTT	CASSYSQGGADTQYF
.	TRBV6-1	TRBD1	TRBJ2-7	TGTGCCAGCACAAGAGGGGGCTACAGCTCCTACGAGCAGTACTTC	CASTRGGYSSYEQYF
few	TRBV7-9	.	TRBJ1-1	TGTGCCAGCAGCTTAGAGGCCGGTGGAGCTTTCTTT	CASSLEAGGAFF
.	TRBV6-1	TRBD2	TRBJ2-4	TGTGCCAGCAGCCAGACTAGCGGACTAAACATTCAGTACTTC	CASSQTSGLNIQYF
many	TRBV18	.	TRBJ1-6	TGTGCCAGCTCACCAACTTATAATTCACCCCTCCACTTT	CASSPTYNSPLHF
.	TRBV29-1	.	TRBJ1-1	TGCAGCGTACCCCGGGGGGGGGGGGGGAACACTGAAGCTTTCTTT	CSVPRGGGGNTEAFF
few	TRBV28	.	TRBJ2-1	TGTGCCACCCTTCTAAACGGGAGTGGGTTCTTC	CATLLNGSGFF
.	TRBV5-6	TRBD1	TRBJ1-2	TGTGCCAGCAGCTTGGGGGGGCGGACAGGGCGGTATGGCTACACCTTC	CASSLGGRTGRYGYTF
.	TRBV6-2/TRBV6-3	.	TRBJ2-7	TGTGCCAGCAGTTACGGAGGGGGCTATTACGAGCAGTACTTC	CASSYGGGYYEQYF
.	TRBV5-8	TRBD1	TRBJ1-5	TGTGCCAGCAGCTTCTGGACAGGGGGCAGGAGCAATCAGCCCCAGCATTTT	CASSFWTGGRSNQPQHF
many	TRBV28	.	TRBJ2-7	TGTGCCAGCAGTCCCATAGGGGGATACTCCTACGAGCAGTACTTC	CASSPIGGYSYEQYF
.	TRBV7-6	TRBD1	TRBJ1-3	TGTGCCAGCAGCCCCACTCCAGGGGGGAGCTCTGGAAACACCATATATTTT	CASSPTPGGSSGNTIYF
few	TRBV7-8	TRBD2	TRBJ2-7	TGTGCCAGCAGCTCCAGGGCCCAAGTAGCTAGCGGGAGACGGCCCTACGAGCAGTACTTC	CASSSRAQVASGRRPYEQYF
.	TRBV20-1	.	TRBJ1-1	TGCAGTGCGCTGGCACAGAGGAACACTGAAGCTTCCTTT	CSALAQRNTEASF
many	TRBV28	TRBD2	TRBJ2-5	TGTGCCAGCAGTTCCACTAGCGGGAGTGGGACCCAGTACTTC	CASSSTSGSGTQYF
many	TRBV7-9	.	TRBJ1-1	TGTGCCAGCAGCTTAGCGAGGCATAACACTGAAGCTTTCTTT	CASSLARHNTEAFF